This T cell receptor (beta chain) is drawn from a study of blood T cell repertoires in COVID-19. Study details: Samples taken during acute and convalescent COVID-19 were collected in the United States, Italy and Spain. The cDNA or gDNA used as material had been derived from T cells, B-cell-depleted T cells, or PBMCs.

In the original analysis: Estimation of nucleated cell counts relied on the amplification of reference gene primers. Produced via immunoSEQ multiplex PCR; TCRdb's table is partial and in-frame only. V, J and clone size are taken as reported in that table, and D and trimming were inferred from the DNA itself. The sample carries approximately 220,000 clones, approximately 81% recorded once. This clone has a single count. J was trimmed by 8 bases and V by 4 bases; bases with no gene match: 5. Germline V lookup: CDR1 SGDLS, CDR2 YYNGEE. CDR3 length: 13 amino acids. This clonotype originated in a woman aged 55-75 years who had recovered from COVID-19. The chain employs TRBV9 and TRBJ1-3; 8 bases are a match to TRBD1. Specimen: peripheral blood. CDR3 loop: CASSLDREDTIYF. Here the CDR3 DNA reads TGTGCCAGCAGCTTGGACAGGGAGGACACCATATATTTT.